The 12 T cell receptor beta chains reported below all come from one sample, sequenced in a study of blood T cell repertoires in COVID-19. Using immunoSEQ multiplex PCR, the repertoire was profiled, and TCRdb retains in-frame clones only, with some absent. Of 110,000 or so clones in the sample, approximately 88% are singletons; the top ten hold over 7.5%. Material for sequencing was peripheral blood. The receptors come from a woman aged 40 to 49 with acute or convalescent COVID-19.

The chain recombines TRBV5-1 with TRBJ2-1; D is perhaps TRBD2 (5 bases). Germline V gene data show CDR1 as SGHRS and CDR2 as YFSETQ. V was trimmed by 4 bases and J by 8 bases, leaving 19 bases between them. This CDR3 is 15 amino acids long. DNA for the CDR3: TGCGCCAGCAGCCCGGGGTTAGTGGGCTCGGATGAGCAGTTCTTC. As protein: CASSPGLVGSDEQFF.

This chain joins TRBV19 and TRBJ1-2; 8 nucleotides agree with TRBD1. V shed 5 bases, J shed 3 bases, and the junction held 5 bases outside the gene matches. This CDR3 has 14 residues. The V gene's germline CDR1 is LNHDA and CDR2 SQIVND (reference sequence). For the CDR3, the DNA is TGTGCCAGTAGTCGACAGGGGAGGGACTATGGCTACACCTTC. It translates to CASSRQGRDYGYTF.

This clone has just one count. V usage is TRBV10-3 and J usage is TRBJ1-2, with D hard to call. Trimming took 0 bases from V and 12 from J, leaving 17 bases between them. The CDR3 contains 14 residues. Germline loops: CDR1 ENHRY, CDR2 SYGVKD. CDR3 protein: CAISESGRSVVNTF. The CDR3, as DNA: TGTGCCATCAGTGAGTCGGGCAGAAGTGTGGTAAACACCTTC.

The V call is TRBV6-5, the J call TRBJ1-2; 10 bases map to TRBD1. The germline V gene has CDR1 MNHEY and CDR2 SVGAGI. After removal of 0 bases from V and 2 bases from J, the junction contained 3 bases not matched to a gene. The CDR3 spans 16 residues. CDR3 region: CASSYSLTGGNYGYTF. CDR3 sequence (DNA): TGTGCCAGCAGTTACTCGCTGACAGGGGGCAACTATGGCTACACCTTC.

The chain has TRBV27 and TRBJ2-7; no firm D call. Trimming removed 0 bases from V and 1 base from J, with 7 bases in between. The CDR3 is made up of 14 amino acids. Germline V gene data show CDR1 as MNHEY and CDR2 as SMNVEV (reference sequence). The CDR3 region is CASSLSAGSYEQYF. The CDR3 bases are TGTGCCAGCAGTTTATCGGCAGGTTCCTACGAGCAGTACTTC.

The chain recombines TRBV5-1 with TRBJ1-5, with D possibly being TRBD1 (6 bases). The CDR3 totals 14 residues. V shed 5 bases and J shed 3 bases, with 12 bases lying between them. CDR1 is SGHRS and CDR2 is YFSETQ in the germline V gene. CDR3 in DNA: TGCGCCAGCAGTTACGGGGGGCCCAATCAGCCCCAGCATTTT. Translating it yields CASSYGGPNQPQHF.

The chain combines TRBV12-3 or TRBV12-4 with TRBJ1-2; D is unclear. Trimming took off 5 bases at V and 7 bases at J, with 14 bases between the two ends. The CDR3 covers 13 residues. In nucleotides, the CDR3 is TGTGCCAGCAGTCCGGATCCGCTAGGTGGCTACACCTTC. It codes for CASSPDPLGGYTF.

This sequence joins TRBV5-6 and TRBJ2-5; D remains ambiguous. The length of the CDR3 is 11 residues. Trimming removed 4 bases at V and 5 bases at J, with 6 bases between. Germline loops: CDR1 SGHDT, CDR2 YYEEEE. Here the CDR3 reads CASSSQETQYF. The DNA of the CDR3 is TGTGCCAGCAGCAGTCAGGAGACCCAGTACTTC.

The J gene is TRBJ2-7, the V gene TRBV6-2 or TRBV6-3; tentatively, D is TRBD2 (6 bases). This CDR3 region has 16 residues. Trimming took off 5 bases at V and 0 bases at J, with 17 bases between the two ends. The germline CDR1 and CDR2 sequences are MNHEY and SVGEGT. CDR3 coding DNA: TGTGCCAGCAGTCCCCTCTTTTCGGGGGACTCCTACGAGCAGTACTTC. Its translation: CASSPLFSGDSYEQYF.

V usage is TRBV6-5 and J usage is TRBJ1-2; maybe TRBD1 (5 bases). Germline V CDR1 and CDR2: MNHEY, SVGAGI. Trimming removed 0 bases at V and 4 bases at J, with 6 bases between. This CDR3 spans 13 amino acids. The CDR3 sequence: CASSYSRVYGYTF. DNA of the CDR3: TGTGCCAGCAGTTACTCCAGGGTCTATGGCTACACCTTC.

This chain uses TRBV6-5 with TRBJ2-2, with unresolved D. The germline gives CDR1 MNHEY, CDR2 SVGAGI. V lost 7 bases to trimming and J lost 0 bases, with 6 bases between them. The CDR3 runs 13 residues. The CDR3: CASKNSNTGELFF. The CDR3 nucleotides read TGTGCCAGCAAGAACTCGAACACCGGGGAGCTGTTTTTT.

The CDR3 nucleotides read TGTGCCTGGAGACCGGGACAGTCACGCAATCAGCCCCAGCATTTT. Protein: CAWRPGQSRNQPQHF. The genes are TRBV30 and TRBJ1-5; 7 bases line up with TRBD1. Unmatched junction bases numbered 7, after V lost 3 bases and J lost 2 bases. The CDR3 loop spans 15 amino acids. Germline V gives CDR1 GTSNPN, CDR2 SVGIG (reference sequence).